The rows below give T cell receptor beta chains drawn from one sample of a study of CD8 T cells in Susac syndrome. TCRdb reprocessed the immunoSEQ multiplex PCR reads via MiXCR and lists one record per CDR3 protein. Counted here are roughly 150,000 distinct CDR3 sequences, 90% to 95% occurring once; the ten biggest clones make up 0.08%. The sequenced sample consisted of CD4+ T cells from PBMCs. These receptors were taken from a human donor in good health. CDR3s include the opening cysteine and the closing phenylalanine or tryptophan. D genes are given only for firm matches. Clone size is not always given. Where it is, it says once, few, many or a class for expanded clones.

V gene: TRBV5-4; clone size: -; D gene: TRBD2; J gene: TRBJ2-1; CDR3 protein: CASSRGGIQQFF; CDR3 DNA: TGTGCCAGCAGCCGGGGGGGGATCCAGCAGTTCTTC
V gene: TRBV20-1; clone size: -; D gene: TRBD1; J gene: TRBJ1-2; CDR3 protein: CSASATGKGYTF; CDR3 DNA: TGCAGTGCTAGTGCGACAGGGAAAGGCTACACCTTC
V gene: TRBV29-1; clone size: -; D gene: TRBD2; J gene: TRBJ2-7; CDR3 protein: CSVSSGKGEQYF; CDR3 DNA: TGCAGCGTTTCTAGCGGGAAAGGCGAGCAGTACTTC
V gene: TRBV5-1; clone size: -; D gene: -; J gene: TRBJ2-6; CDR3 protein: CASSLDRLGANVLTF; CDR3 DNA: TGCGCCAGCAGCTTGGACAGACTCGGGGCCAACGTCCTGACTTTC
V gene: TRBV2; clone size: -; D gene: -; J gene: TRBJ1-2; CDR3 protein: CASSESLDSYGYTF; CDR3 DNA: TGTGCCAGCAGTGAATCTCTCGACAGCTATGGCTACACCTTC
V gene: TRBV2; clone size: -; D gene: -; J gene: TRBJ2-2; CDR3 protein: CASRRDGGTGELFF; CDR3 DNA: TGTGCCAGCAGGAGGGACGGCGGTACCGGGGAGCTGTTTTTT
V gene: TRBV20-1; clone size: -; D gene: -; J gene: TRBJ1-1; CDR3 protein: CSAPKVGLDEAFF; CDR3 DNA: TGCAGTGCGCCCAAAGTGGGTCTGGATGAAGCTTTCTTT
V gene: TRBV6-2/TRBV6-3; clone size: -; D gene: -; J gene: TRBJ2-7; CDR3 protein: CASSPRNSYEQYF; CDR3 DNA: TGTGCCAGCAGCCCCAGAAACTCCTACGAGCAGTACTTC
V gene: TRBV19; clone size: -; D gene: TRBD2; J gene: TRBJ2-1; CDR3 protein: CASSILAGGPSNEQFF; CDR3 DNA: TGTGCCAGTAGTATACTAGCGGGAGGGCCGAGTAATGAGCAGTTCTTC
V gene: TRBV6-1; clone size: -; D gene: -; J gene: TRBJ2-3; CDR3 protein: CASSATLGDTQYF; CDR3 DNA: TGTGCCAGCAGCGCCACCTTGGGGGATACGCAGTATTTT
V gene: TRBV28; clone size: -; D gene: -; J gene: TRBJ2-7; CDR3 protein: CASRHSYEQYF; CDR3 DNA: TGTGCCAGCAGACACTCCTACGAGCAGTACTTC
V gene: TRBV29-1; clone size: -; D gene: -; J gene: TRBJ1-2; CDR3 protein: CTPPGGYYGYTF; CDR3 DNA: TGCACCCCTCCCGGGGGCTACTATGGCTACACCTTC
V gene: TRBV29-1; clone size: -; D gene: -; J gene: TRBJ1-2; CDR3 protein: CSVEVGNGYTF; CDR3 DNA: TGCAGCGTAGAGGTCGGGAATGGCTACACCTTC
V gene: TRBV7-2; clone size: -; D gene: TRBD2; J gene: TRBJ2-7; CDR3 protein: CASSATGGAVYEQYF; CDR3 DNA: TGTGCCAGCAGCGCAACCGGGGGGGCGGTGTACGAGCAGTACTTC
V gene: TRBV27; clone size: -; D gene: TRBD1; J gene: TRBJ2-5; CDR3 protein: CASSWTGRETQYF; CDR3 DNA: TGTGCCAGCAGTTGGACAGGGCGGGAGACCCAGTACTTC
V gene: TRBV2; clone size: -; D gene: TRBD1; J gene: TRBJ2-2; CDR3 protein: CASGGQGLYTGELFF; CDR3 DNA: TGTGCCAGCGGGGGACAGGGGCTATACACCGGGGAGCTGTTTTTT
V gene: TRBV25-1; clone size: -; D gene: -; J gene: TRBJ1-1; CDR3 protein: CASIKGGGADTEAFF; CDR3 DNA: TGTGCCAGCATCAAAGGGGGGGGCGCGGACACTGAAGCTTTCTTT
V gene: TRBV20-1; clone size: -; D gene: -; J gene: TRBJ2-7; CDR3 protein: CSASGSLAEQYF; CDR3 DNA: TGCAGTGCTAGCGGGAGCTTAGCCGAGCAGTACTTC
V gene: TRBV10-1; clone size: -; D gene: TRBD1; J gene: TRBJ2-7; CDR3 protein: CASSESGQGASYEQYF; CDR3 DNA: TGCGCCAGCAGTGAGTCGGGGCAGGGGGCTTCCTACGAGCAGTACTTC
V gene: TRBV3-1; clone size: once; D gene: -; J gene: TRBJ2-7; CDR3 protein: CASSQVAGQAEQYF; CDR3 DNA: TGTGCCAGCAGCCAAGTGGCAGGGCAGGCCGAGCAGTACTTC
V gene: TRBV5-1; clone size: -; D gene: -; J gene: TRBJ2-7; CDR3 protein: CASSSIGPTYEQYF; CDR3 DNA: TGCGCCAGCAGCTCGATCGGGCCTACCTACGAGCAGTACTTC
V gene: TRBV6-5; clone size: once; D gene: TRBD1; J gene: TRBJ2-3; CDR3 protein: CASSTWDRDPDTQYF; CDR3 DNA: TGTGCCAGCAGTACATGGGACAGGGACCCAGATACGCAGTATTTT
V gene: TRBV20-1; clone size: -; D gene: -; J gene: TRBJ1-2; CDR3 protein: CSAPQGWGYYGYTF; CDR3 DNA: TGCAGTGCTCCACAGGGTTGGGGGTACTATGGCTACACCTTC
V gene: TRBV2; clone size: -; D gene: TRBD1; J gene: TRBJ2-2; CDR3 protein: CASRDWTGTNTGELFF; CDR3 DNA: TGTGCCAGCAGAGACTGGACAGGAACGAACACCGGGGAGCTGTTTTTT
V gene: TRBV7-9; clone size: -; D gene: TRBD1; J gene: TRBJ2-2; CDR3 protein: CASSHTGGPGRGELFF; CDR3 DNA: TGTGCCAGCAGCCACACAGGGGGGCCCGGCCGCGGGGAGCTGTTTTTT
V gene: TRBV19; clone size: -; D gene: TRBD1; J gene: TRBJ1-2; CDR3 protein: CASSGTGASILLFYGYTF; CDR3 DNA: TGTGCCAGTAGTGGGACAGGCGCTAGTATCCTACTTTTTTATGGCTACACCTTC
V gene: TRBV5-1; clone size: -; D gene: -; J gene: TRBJ2-2; CDR3 protein: CASSWGDTGELFF; CDR3 DNA: TGCGCCAGCAGCTGGGGGGACACCGGGGAGCTGTTTTTT
V gene: TRBV6-2/TRBV6-3; clone size: -; D gene: TRBD1; J gene: TRBJ1-1; CDR3 protein: CASSYPTGGLRTEAFF; CDR3 DNA: TGTGCCAGCAGTTACCCGACAGGGGGCCTGCGCACTGAAGCTTTCTTT
V gene: TRBV5-6; clone size: -; D gene: -; J gene: TRBJ1-3; CDR3 protein: CASSLRAGEGNTIYF; CDR3 DNA: TGTGCCAGCAGCTTAAGGGCCGGGGAGGGAAACACCATATATTTT
V gene: TRBV30; clone size: -; D gene: -; J gene: TRBJ2-1; CDR3 protein: CAWSGAGNAYNEQFF; CDR3 DNA: TGTGCCTGGAGTGGGGCAGGCAACGCCTACAATGAGCAGTTCTTC
V gene: TRBV5-1; clone size: -; D gene: TRBD2; J gene: TRBJ2-2; CDR3 protein: CASSSRTLAGGNTGELFF; CDR3 DNA: TGCGCCAGCAGCTCAAGAACCCTAGCGGGGGGTAACACCGGGGAGCTGTTTTTT
V gene: TRBV5-4; clone size: -; D gene: -; J gene: TRBJ2-2; CDR3 protein: CASSLVSGRAAGELFF; CDR3 DNA: TGTGCCAGCAGCTTAGTCTCGGGCAGGGCTGCCGGGGAGCTGTTTTTT
V gene: TRBV29-1; clone size: -; D gene: TRBD2; J gene: TRBJ2-1; CDR3 protein: CSSREGSYNEQFF; CDR3 DNA: TGCAGTTCTCGGGAGGGCTCCTACAATGAGCAGTTCTTC
V gene: TRBV3-1; clone size: -; D gene: -; J gene: TRBJ2-5; CDR3 protein: CASLLEETQYF; CDR3 DNA: TGTGCCAGCTTACTAGAGGAGACCCAGTACTTC
V gene: TRBV24-1; clone size: -; D gene: -; J gene: TRBJ2-5; CDR3 protein: CATSDSGVLGAQYF; CDR3 DNA: TGTGCCACCAGTGATTCTGGAGTTCTCGGGGCCCAGTACTTC
V gene: TRBV3-1; clone size: -; D gene: TRBD1; J gene: TRBJ1-1; CDR3 protein: CASSQPSGTGVPWAFF; CDR3 DNA: TGTGCCAGCAGCCAACCCTCCGGGACAGGGGTCCCTTGGGCTTTCTTT
V gene: TRBV4-1; clone size: -; D gene: -; J gene: TRBJ1-2; CDR3 protein: CASSHSTPGHSPGGYTF; CDR3 DNA: TGCGCCAGCAGCCATTCGACTCCGGGACACTCTCCCGGCGGCTACACCTTC
V gene: TRBV29-1; clone size: -; D gene: -; J gene: TRBJ2-7; CDR3 protein: CSVEDRSSYEQYF; CDR3 DNA: TGCAGCGTTGAAGATCGGAGCTCCTACGAGCAGTACTTC
V gene: TRBV20-1; clone size: -; D gene: -; J gene: TRBJ2-7; CDR3 protein: CSARIRRAHEQYF; CDR3 DNA: TGCAGTGCTAGAATACGCAGGGCCCACGAGCAGTACTTC
V gene: TRBV6-1; clone size: -; D gene: -; J gene: TRBJ2-1; CDR3 protein: CASIPGHTGLGHEQFF; CDR3 DNA: TGTGCCAGCATACCGGGACATACCGGTTTGGGCCATGAGCAGTTCTTC
V gene: TRBV2; clone size: -; D gene: -; J gene: TRBJ2-2; CDR3 protein: CASCRDPNTGELFF; CDR3 DNA: TGTGCCAGTTGCCGGGACCCTAACACCGGGGAGCTGTTTTTT
V gene: TRBV3-1; clone size: -; D gene: -; J gene: TRBJ2-2; CDR3 protein: CASSQGTLVGELFF; CDR3 DNA: TGTGCCAGCAGCCAAGGGACGTTGGTCGGGGAGCTGTTTTTT
V gene: TRBV5-1; clone size: -; D gene: TRBD2; J gene: TRBJ2-3; CDR3 protein: CASSFGGRSDTQYF; CDR3 DNA: TGCGCCAGCAGCTTTGGCGGGAGGAGTGATACGCAGTATTTT
V gene: TRBV20-1; clone size: -; D gene: -; J gene: TRBJ2-3; CDR3 protein: CSASLALTVLTQYF; CDR3 DNA: TGCAGTGCTAGTCTAGCGCTCACAGTTCTGACGCAGTATTTT
V gene: TRBV20-1; clone size: -; D gene: -; J gene: TRBJ1-4; CDR3 protein: CSARGRRNSGEKLFF; CDR3 DNA: TGCAGTGCTAGAGGGAGACGGAATTCTGGCGAAAAACTGTTTTTT
V gene: TRBV7-2; clone size: once; D gene: -; J gene: TRBJ2-3; CDR3 protein: CASSLAVAGSPDTQYF; CDR3 DNA: TGTGCCAGCAGCTTAGCGGTGGCGGGCTCTCCAGATACGCAGTATTTT
V gene: TRBV19; clone size: -; D gene: -; J gene: TRBJ1-2; CDR3 protein: CASSIVPPGDGYTF; CDR3 DNA: TGTGCCAGTAGTATAGTTCCGCCCGGAGATGGCTACACCTTC
V gene: TRBV5-1; clone size: -; D gene: -; J gene: TRBJ2-3; CDR3 protein: CASSLRASSGEDTQYF; CDR3 DNA: TGCGCCAGCAGCTTAAGGGCAAGTTCCGGCGAAGATACGCAGTATTTT
V gene: TRBV6-6; clone size: -; D gene: -; J gene: TRBJ1-1; CDR3 protein: CASMPGGGMNTEAFF; CDR3 DNA: TGTGCCAGCATGCCCGGGGGCGGGATGAACACTGAAGCTTTCTTT
V gene: TRBV30; clone size: -; D gene: -; J gene: TRBJ1-4; CDR3 protein: CAWSDRTRDGEKLFF; CDR3 DNA: TGTGCCTGGAGTGACCGGACTAGGGATGGCGAAAAACTGTTTTTT
V gene: TRBV2; clone size: -; D gene: TRBD2; J gene: TRBJ2-1; CDR3 protein: CASSTSLSENEQFF; CDR3 DNA: TGTGCCAGCTCGACTAGCCTATCAGAGAATGAGCAGTTCTTC
V gene: TRBV5-6; clone size: -; D gene: -; J gene: TRBJ2-7; CDR3 protein: CASSLRDQSYEQYF; CDR3 DNA: TGTGCCAGCAGCTTGCGGGACCAGTCCTACGAGCAGTACTTC
V gene: TRBV6-2/TRBV6-3; clone size: -; D gene: -; J gene: TRBJ2-3; CDR3 protein: CAIRSLGGPDTQYF; CDR3 DNA: TGTGCCATCCGCAGCCTAGGGGGGCCAGATACGCAGTATTTT
V gene: TRBV5-1; clone size: -; D gene: -; J gene: TRBJ2-7; CDR3 protein: CASSLEGLQDEQYF; CDR3 DNA: TGCGCCAGCAGCTTGGAAGGCCTACAGGACGAGCAGTACTTC
V gene: TRBV6-6; clone size: -; D gene: -; J gene: TRBJ1-3; CDR3 protein: CASSYGQPSGNTIYF; CDR3 DNA: TGTGCCAGCAGTTATGGTCAGCCCTCTGGAAACACCATATATTTT